This T cell receptor (beta chain) comes out of a study of cytomegalovirus exposure and HLA in healthy donors. Study results and caveats: An analysis that was carried out later associated 16,951 TCR beta sequences with HLA alleles at 0.05 false discovery rate.

CDR3 length equals 16 residues. The V segment lost 5 bases and the J segment 5 bases; nucleotides outside the gene matches: 12. CDR1 is MDHEN and CDR2 is SYDVKM in the germline V gene. As to this clone: Its antigen remains unknown.

Vbeta (60) and Jbeta (13) primers were used in the PCR. Some clones are missing from TCRdb's copy, which holds only in-frame ones; the method was immunoSEQ multiplex PCR. The table shows approximately 130,000 clones, with 75% to 90% occurring only once. The J gene is TRBJ2-7, the V gene TRBV28, with 10 bases aligning to TRBD1. Sequenced input: PBMCs. This clonotype was sampled from a woman aged 30 to 39 in good health and CMV-seropositive. Here the CDR3 DNA reads TGTGCCAGCAGTGGCCTGGGACAGGGGAAGGGGCACGAGCAGTACTTC. This translates into CASSGLGQGKGHEQYF. Supplemented by reference TRBV28 and TRBJ2-7, the full variable domain reads DVKVTQSSRYLVKRTGEKVFLECVQDMDHENMFWYRQDPGLGLRLIYFSYDVKMKEKGDIPEGYSVSREKKERFSLILESASTNQTSMYLCASSGLGQGKGHEQYFGPGTRLTVT.